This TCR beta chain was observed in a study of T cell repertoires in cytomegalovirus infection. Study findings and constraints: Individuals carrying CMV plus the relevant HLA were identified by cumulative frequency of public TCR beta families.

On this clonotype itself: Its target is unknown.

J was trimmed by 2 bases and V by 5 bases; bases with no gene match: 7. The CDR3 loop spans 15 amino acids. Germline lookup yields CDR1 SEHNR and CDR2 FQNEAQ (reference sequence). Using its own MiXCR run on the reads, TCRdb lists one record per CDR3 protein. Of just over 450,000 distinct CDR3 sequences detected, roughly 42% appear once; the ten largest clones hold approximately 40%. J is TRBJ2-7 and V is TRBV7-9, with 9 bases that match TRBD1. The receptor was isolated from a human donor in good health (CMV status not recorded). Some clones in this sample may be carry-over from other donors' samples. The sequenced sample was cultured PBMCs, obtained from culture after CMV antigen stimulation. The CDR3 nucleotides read TGTGCCAGCAGCCCCTCGGGACAGGGTCCCTACGAGCAGTACTTC. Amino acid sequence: CASSPSGQGPYEQYF.